These 25 T cell receptor beta chains were sequenced from one sample in a study of blood T cell repertoires in COVID-19. Measured with immunoSEQ multiplex PCR; TCRdb has only the in-frame clones, and not every one. The sample has hundreds of thousands of clones; about nine tenths are singletons. Sequences were obtained from peripheral blood. These receptors were obtained from a woman aged 25 to 45 with active or convalescent COVID-19.

The genes are TRBV3-1 (or the pseudogene TRBV3-2) and TRBJ1-4; TRBD1 agrees at 9 bases. Losses at the gene ends were 1 base for V and 8 bases for J; bases not matched to a gene: 8. Germline CDR1 reads LGHDT; CDR2 reads YNNKEL (reference sequence). CDR3 length: 16 amino acids. CDR3 nucleotides: TGTGCCAGCAGCCAAGGAGCCGGGACAGGGTGGGAAAAACTGTTTTTT. Encoded protein: CASSQGAGTGWEKLFF.

For the CDR3, the DNA is TGTGCCAGCAGCACCGGACAGAGCTACGAGCAGTACTTC. Translating it yields CASSTGQSYEQYF. V and J are TRBV6-5 and TRBJ2-7; maybe TRBD1 (6 bases). Looked up from germline, CDR1 is MNHEY and CDR2 is SVGAGI. V shed 6 bases and J shed 3 bases, with 12 bases lying between them. The CDR3 covers 13 residues.

This clone was detected only a few times. The gene calls are TRBV18 and TRBJ1-1, with a possible D match to TRBD1 (6 bases). The germline V and J ends were trimmed by 5 bases and 0 bases, with 7 bases remaining between them. CDR1 is KGHSH, CDR2 LQKENI, per germline. The CDR3 totals 13 residues. The CDR3 coding sequence is TGTGCCAGCTCAGGACAGCTGAACACTGAAGCTTTCTTT. Residues: CASSGQLNTEAFF.

The chain employs TRBV27 and TRBJ1-2; D is unclear. V was pared by 3 bases and J by 5 bases, with 22 bases between. Germline V gene lookup returns CDR1 MNHEY and CDR2 SMNVEV (reference sequence). The CDR3 has 17 residues. The DNA for the CDR3 is TGTGCCAGCAGTTTCTCCCCCCCCGGGCGGGCCTATTATGGCTACACCTTC. This encodes CASSFSPPGRAYYGYTF.

CDR3 residues: CASRPGTGYGNEQFF. CDR3 nucleotide sequence: TGCGCCAGCAGACCAGGGACAGGGTACGGCAATGAGCAGTTCTTC. The chain recombines TRBV5-1 with TRBJ2-1; 9 bases match TRBD1. The CDR3 runs to 15 residues. J gave up 6 bases and V 5 bases, and 9 bases lay outside the gene matches. The germline CDR1 and CDR2 sequences are SGHRS and YFSETQ.

The chain carries TRBV2 and TRBJ1-2; 12 bases line up with TRBD1. CDR1 is SNHLY, CDR2 FYNNEI, per germline. The CDR3 is made up of 14 amino acids. V gave up 7 bases and J gave up 4 bases; unmatched junction bases: 4. CDR3 region: CASIPGQGAYGYTF. CDR3 sequence (DNA): TGTGCCAGCATTCCGGGACAGGGGGCCTATGGCTACACCTTC.

The genes are TRBV30 and TRBJ1-1; 7 bases fit TRBD1. Germline trimming cut 8 bases from V and 5 bases from J; bases unmatched to any gene: 11. The CDR3 contains 13 residues. CDR1 and CDR2 (germline): GTSNPN, SVGIG (reference sequence). In DNA form, the CDR3 reads TGTGCCGTATCGGGCAGGGGGAGGACTGAAGCTTTCTTT. This translates into CAVSGRGRTEAFF.

The rearrangement links TRBV10-2 to TRBJ2-3; no firm D call. V was shortened by 7 bases and J by 2 bases, with 13 bases between the two germline ends. The germline V gene has CDR1 WSHSY and CDR2 SAAADI. The CDR3 runs 14 residues. The CDR3: CASTPYSTTDTQYF. For the CDR3, the DNA is TGCGCCAGCACCCCTTATAGTACCACAGATACGCAGTATTTT.

The chain uses TRBV6-1 and TRBJ1-2, with a tentative D call TRBD1 (5 bases). The V end was cut by 1 base, the J end by 3 bases, with 9 bases between. The CDR3 covers 14 residues. Germline V gene lookup returns CDR1 MNHNS and CDR2 SASEGT. CDR3 loop: CASSEVWGDYGYTF. CDR3 coding DNA: TGTGCCAGCAGTGAAGTGTGGGGCGACTATGGCTACACCTTC.

The chain is built from TRBV27 and TRBJ2-7, with TRBD2 matching over 10 bases. The germline V gene has CDR1 MNHEY and CDR2 SMNVEV (reference sequence). The CDR3 spans 14 residues. V gave up 4 bases and J gave up 3 bases; unmatched junction bases: 3. The CDR3 here is CASSSGLAFYEQYF. The CDR3 DNA reads TGTGCCAGCAGTTCGGGACTAGCGTTCTACGAGCAGTACTTC.

This chain links TRBV5-4 with TRBJ2-7, with 9 nucleotides matching TRBD1. Germline V gene lookup returns CDR1 SGHNT and CDR2 YYREEE (reference sequence). V lost 3 bases and J lost 1; bases outside the gene matches: 5. The CDR3 sequence is 15 residues long. The CDR3 DNA reads TGTGCCAGCAGCTCCTTCGGGACAGGGTCCTACGAGCAGTACTTC. This codes for CASSSFGTGSYEQYF.

The V and J genes are TRBV10-3 and TRBJ2-1; perhaps TRBD2 as D (5 bases). Germline values: CDR1 ENHRY, CDR2 SYGVKD. Trimming left V 7 bases short and J 3 bases short, with 16 bases between. CDR3 length: 15 residues. The CDR3 sequence: CAITSPDSRYNEQFF. The CDR3 bases are TGTGCCATCACCTCCCCGGACTCGCGCTACAATGAGCAGTTCTTC.

V gene TRBV10-3 combines with J gene TRBJ2-7, with D maybe TRBD2 (5 bases). The CDR3 runs 13 residues. With 0 bases removed from V and 3 bases from J, the gap between germline ends came to 6 bases. Germline V gives CDR1 ENHRY, CDR2 SYGVKD. The chain's CDR3 is CAISESDFYEQYF. CDR3 DNA: TGTGCCATCAGTGAGTCGGACTTCTACGAGCAGTACTTC.

The gene calls are TRBV30 and TRBJ2-7, with 8 nucleotides matching TRBD2. Germline CDR1 is GTSNPN and CDR2 is SVGIG (reference sequence). The CDR3 extends over 14 amino acids. Trimming at V came to 4 bases and at J to 1 base, leaving 6 bases not matched to a gene. The CDR3 loop is CAWTAGGSSYEQYF. CDR3 DNA sequence: TGTGCCTGGACGGCGGGAGGCTCTTCCTACGAGCAGTACTTC.

The V gene is TRBV12-3 or TRBV12-4, the J gene TRBJ1-1, with 7 bases matching TRBD1. The CDR3 loop spans 13 amino acids. The J segment lost 6 bases and the V segment lost 6 bases, leaving 7 bases of the junction unmatched. The CDR3 is CASSLDRAAEAFF. CDR3 DNA sequence: TGTGCCAGCAGCCTTGACAGGGCCGCTGAAGCTTTCTTT.

The rearrangement links TRBV5-1 to TRBJ2-1; possibly TRBD1 for D (5 bases). The CDR3 contains 15 residues. The V end lost 4 bases, the J end lost 6 bases, and 17 bases lay between the germline ends. CDR1 is SGHRS and CDR2 is YFSETQ in the germline V gene. Here the CDR3 DNA reads TGCGCCAGCAGCCCGGACATCAAGAGTTCCAATGAGCAGTTCTTC. Its protein is CASSPDIKSSNEQFF.

The chain combines TRBV14 with TRBJ2-5, with D maybe TRBD2 (6 bases). The germline V gene has CDR1 SGHDN and CDR2 FVKESK. The CDR3 consists of 15 residues. The V gene lost 4 bases and the J gene lost 4 bases, with 16 bases spanning the gap. For the CDR3, the DNA is TGTGCCAGCAGCCCCACGGTGGGGGGTAGAGAGACCCAGTACTTC. Translated, it gives CASSPTVGGRETQYF.

V is TRBV3-1 (or the pseudogene TRBV3-2) and J is TRBJ2-7; a possible D gene is TRBD2 (6 bases). The CDR3 is made up of 14 amino acids. Trimming left V 4 bases short and J 6 bases short, with 16 bases between. CDR1 and CDR2 from the germline V gene are LGHDT and YNNKEL (reference sequence). CDR3 loop: CASSRSGGPGEQYF. In DNA form, the CDR3 reads TGTGCCAGCAGCCGGTCAGGAGGGCCCGGCGAGCAGTACTTC.

V usage is TRBV29-1 and J usage is TRBJ1-3; D is possibly TRBD1 (5 bases). Trimming removed 0 bases at V and 4 bases at J, with 10 bases between. This CDR3 region has 14 residues. Germline loops: CDR1 SQVTM, CDR2 ANQGSEA. Here the CDR3 reads CSVEEGGSGNTIYF. DNA of the CDR3: TGCAGCGTTGAAGAGGGGGGGTCAGGAAACACCATATATTTT.

This clone was picked up one time. The chain combines TRBV5-1 with TRBJ1-1; D remains unclear. Germline V gives CDR1 SGHRS, CDR2 YFSETQ. The CDR3 loop spans 16 amino acids. Trimming stripped 0 bases from V and 0 bases from J, with 12 bases between. This CDR3 is CASSLGAGKLNTEAFF. CDR3 bases: TGCGCCAGCAGCTTGGGGGCCGGTAAACTGAACACTGAAGCTTTCTTT.

This clone was recorded once. This chain links TRBV25-1 with TRBJ1-2; TRBD1 matches 9 bases. This CDR3 has 14 residues. Germline V gene data show CDR1 as MGHDK and CDR2 as SYGVNS. Trimming took 1 base from V and 5 from J; bases not matched to a gene: 2. The CDR3 region is CASSEFGQGYGYTF. The CDR3 DNA follows: TGTGCCAGCAGTGAATTCGGACAGGGGTATGGCTACACCTTC.

Here the CDR3 DNA reads TGCGCCAGCAGCGGGACAGATTGGGAGACCCAGTACTTC. It specifies CASSGTDWETQYF. The rearrangement uses TRBV10-1 and TRBJ2-5; 7 bases fit TRBD1. The germline V gene has CDR1 WNHNN and CDR2 SYGVQD (reference sequence). V lost 6 bases to trimming and J lost 5 bases; unmatched junction nucleotides: 6. The CDR3 covers 13 residues.

The chain has TRBV5-6 and TRBJ1-6, with TRBD1 matching over 12 bases. Germline assignment: CDR1 SGHDT and CDR2 YYEEEE. J gave up 10 bases and V 5 bases, and 16 bases lay outside the gene matches. The CDR3 is 18 amino acids. CDR3 sequence (DNA): TGTGCCAGCAGATCCAGACTTTCCCGGGACAGGGGGCGGTCACCCCTCCACTTT. Translation gives CASRSRLSRDRGRSPLHF. Supplemented by reference TRBV5-6 and TRBJ1-6, the full variable domain reads DAGVTQSPTHLIKTRGQQVTLRCSPKSGHDTVSWYQQALGQGPQFIFQYYEEEERQRGNFPDRFSGHQFPNYSSELNVNALLLGDSALYLCASRSRLSRDRGRSPLHFGNGTRLTVT.

CDR3 region: CASSFSSEGGSPLHF. In DNA, the CDR3 is TGTGCCAGCAGCTTTTCATCCGAAGGAGGCTCACCCCTCCACTTT. The chain joins TRBV11-2 to TRBJ1-6; unclear D gene. V shed 3 bases and J shed 10 bases, with 16 bases lying between them. CDR3 size: 15 residues. Germline lookup yields CDR1 SGHAT and CDR2 FQNNGV.

The chain is built from TRBV6-2 or TRBV6-3 and TRBJ1-6; D is possibly TRBD1 (6 bases). This CDR3 is 14 amino acids long. Trimming took off 6 bases at V and 7 bases at J, with 13 bases between the two ends. From germline, CDR1 is MNHEY and CDR2 SVGEGT. CDR3 in amino acids: CASSWTAENSPLHF. CDR3 DNA sequence: TGTGCCAGCAGCTGGACAGCTGAAAATTCACCCCTCCACTTT.